Here is one T cell receptor (beta chain) with its context. What it binds is unknown. The data are from a study of shared clonotypes between healthy human individuals. The CDR3 length is 16 residues. Germline V gives CDR1 SGHTA, CDR2 FQGNSA. V lost 5 bases and J lost 4; bases outside the gene matches: 12. Profiled with immunoSEQ multiplex PCR; TCRdb holds only in-frame clones, not every one. The table includes around 2,000,000 clones, 85% to 95% detected once. Study results and caveats: Depth was large, yet rarefaction showed that sorted-subset sequencing was incomplete.

Every donor was a Caucasian adult from Nashville, Tennessee. The material sequenced was naive CD4+ T cells sorted from blood. Subset in this sample: CD45RA+ positively selected. The receptor was isolated from a man in his late teens or twenties in good health. The rearrangement uses TRBV7-2 and TRBJ2-7; 9 bases line up with TRBD1. The CDR3 region has the DNA TGTGCCAGCAGCCTGCGGTGGGGACAGGGTGTATACGAGCAGTACTTC. Translation gives CASSLRWGQGVYEQYF.